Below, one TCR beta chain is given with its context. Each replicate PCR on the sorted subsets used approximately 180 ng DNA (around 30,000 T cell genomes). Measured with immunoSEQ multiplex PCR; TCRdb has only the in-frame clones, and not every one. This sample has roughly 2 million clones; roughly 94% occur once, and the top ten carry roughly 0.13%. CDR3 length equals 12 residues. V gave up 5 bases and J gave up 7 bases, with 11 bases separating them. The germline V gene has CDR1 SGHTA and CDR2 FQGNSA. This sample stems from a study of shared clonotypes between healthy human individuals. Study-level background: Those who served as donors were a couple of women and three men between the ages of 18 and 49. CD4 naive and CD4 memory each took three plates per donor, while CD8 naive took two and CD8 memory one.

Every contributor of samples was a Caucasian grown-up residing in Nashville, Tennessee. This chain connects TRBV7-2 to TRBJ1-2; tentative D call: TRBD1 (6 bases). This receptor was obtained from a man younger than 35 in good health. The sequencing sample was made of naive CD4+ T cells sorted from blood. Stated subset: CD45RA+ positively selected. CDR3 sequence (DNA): TGTGCCAGCAGCCAAACAGGGATTGGCTACACCTTC. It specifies CASSQTGIGYTF.